The present entry profiles one T cell receptor beta chain with its context. What it binds is not known. The data originate from a study of tumor-infiltrating lymphocytes in primary liver carcinoma. CDR1 MNHEY and CDR2 SVGEGT come from the germline V gene. There are 14 residues in the CDR3. The ends were cut back, 3 bases at V and 2 bases at J, with 8 bases in the middle. With around 500 ng total RNA as template and a constant-region primer, TCR beta cDNA was made. ARM-PCR was slightly modified, and three nested multiplex PCR rounds with it gave rise to the TCR beta libraries. TRBV1-TRBV30 forward primers paired with a C-beta reverse primer drove the first two PCR rounds, approximately 11 cycles each. TCRdb used MiXCR to reprocess the multiplex PCR reads, holding one entry per CDR3 protein. The table shows approximately 320,000 distinct CDR3 sequences, with 50% to 60% occurring only once. The study's findings and limits: Researchers did not compare CD4+ and CD8+ repertoires, as samples were bulk unsorted.

Extraction also yielded germline DNA, while blood RNA was obtained from unsorted whole blood. The receptor was isolated from a woman in her thirties with primary liver carcinoma and hepatitis B virus infection. The rearrangement joins TRBV6-2 or TRBV6-3 to TRBJ1-5, with D hard to call. Sample: peripheral blood. For the CDR3, the DNA is TGTGCCAGCAGTTATTCAGCTCGCAATCAGCCCCAGCATTTT. Residues: CASSYSARNQPQHF.